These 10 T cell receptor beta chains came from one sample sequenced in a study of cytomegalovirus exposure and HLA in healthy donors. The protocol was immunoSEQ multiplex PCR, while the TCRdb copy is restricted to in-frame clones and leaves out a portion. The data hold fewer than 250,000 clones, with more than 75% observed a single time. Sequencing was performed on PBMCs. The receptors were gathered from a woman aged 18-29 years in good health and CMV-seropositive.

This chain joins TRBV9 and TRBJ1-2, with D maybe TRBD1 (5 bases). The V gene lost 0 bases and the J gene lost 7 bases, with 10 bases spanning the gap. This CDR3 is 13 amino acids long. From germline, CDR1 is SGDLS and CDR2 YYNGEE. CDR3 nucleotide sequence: TGTGCCAGCAGCGTAGCAGGGTTGGGTGGCTACACCTTC. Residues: CASSVAGLGGYTF.

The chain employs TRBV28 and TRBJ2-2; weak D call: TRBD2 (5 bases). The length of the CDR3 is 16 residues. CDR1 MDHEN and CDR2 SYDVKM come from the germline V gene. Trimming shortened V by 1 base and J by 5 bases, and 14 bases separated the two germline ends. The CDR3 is CASSLLDFSQTGELFF. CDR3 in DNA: TGTGCCAGCAGTTTATTGGACTTTTCTCAAACCGGGGAGCTGTTTTTT.

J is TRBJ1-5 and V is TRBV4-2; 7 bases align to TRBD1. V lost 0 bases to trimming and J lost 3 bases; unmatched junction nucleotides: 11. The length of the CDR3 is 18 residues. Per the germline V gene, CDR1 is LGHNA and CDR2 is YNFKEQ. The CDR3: CASSQDSRTGALNQPQHF. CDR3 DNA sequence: TGTGCCAGCAGCCAAGATTCGAGGACAGGCGCCCTCAATCAGCCCCAGCATTTT.

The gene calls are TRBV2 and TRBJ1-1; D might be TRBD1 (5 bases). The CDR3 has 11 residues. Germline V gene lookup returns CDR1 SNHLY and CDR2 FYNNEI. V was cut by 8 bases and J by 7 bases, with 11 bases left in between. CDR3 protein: CASDRDSEAFF. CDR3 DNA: TGTGCCAGCGACAGAGACAGTGAAGCTTTCTTT.

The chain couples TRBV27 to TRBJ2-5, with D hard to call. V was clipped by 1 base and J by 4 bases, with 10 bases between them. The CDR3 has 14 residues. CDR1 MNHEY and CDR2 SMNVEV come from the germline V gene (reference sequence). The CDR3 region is CASSLYLMSETQYF. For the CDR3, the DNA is TGTGCCAGCAGTTTATATCTAATGTCAGAGACCCAGTACTTC.

DNA for the CDR3: TGTGCCAGCAGAGGGTCGACAGGGGGGCGGGAGACCCAGTACTTC. It is translated as CASRGSTGGRETQYF. This chain joins TRBV28 and TRBJ2-5, with 9 bases that match TRBD1. This CDR3 contains 15 residues. Germline trimming cut 6 bases from V and 5 bases from J; bases unmatched to any gene: 10. Per the germline V gene, CDR1 is MDHEN and CDR2 is SYDVKM.

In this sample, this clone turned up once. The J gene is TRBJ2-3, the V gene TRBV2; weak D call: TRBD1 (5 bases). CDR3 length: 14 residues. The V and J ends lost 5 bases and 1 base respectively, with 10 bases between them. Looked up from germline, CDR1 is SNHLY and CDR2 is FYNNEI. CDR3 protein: CASSFEGGTDTQYF. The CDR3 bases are TGTGCCAGCAGTTTCGAAGGGGGCACAGATACGCAGTATTTT.

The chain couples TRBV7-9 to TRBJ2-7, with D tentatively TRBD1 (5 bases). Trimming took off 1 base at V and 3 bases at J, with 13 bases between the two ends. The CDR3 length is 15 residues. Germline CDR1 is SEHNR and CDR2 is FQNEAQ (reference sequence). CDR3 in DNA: TGTGCCAGCAGCTTAGGAGATACAGGTCTCTACGAGCAGTACTTC. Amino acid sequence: CASSLGDTGLYEQYF.

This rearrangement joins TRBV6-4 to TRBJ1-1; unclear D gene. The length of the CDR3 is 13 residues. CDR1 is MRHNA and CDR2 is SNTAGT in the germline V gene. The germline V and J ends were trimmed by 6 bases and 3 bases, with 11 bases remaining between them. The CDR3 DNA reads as TGTGCCAGCAGGGGTTTAGAGGACACTGAAGCTTTCTTT. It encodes CASRGLEDTEAFF.

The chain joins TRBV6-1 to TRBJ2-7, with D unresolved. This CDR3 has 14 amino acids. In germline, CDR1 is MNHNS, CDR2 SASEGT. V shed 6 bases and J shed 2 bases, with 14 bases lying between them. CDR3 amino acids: CASRTIASTYEQYF. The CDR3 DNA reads TGTGCCAGCAGGACAATCGCCAGTACCTACGAGCAGTACTTC.